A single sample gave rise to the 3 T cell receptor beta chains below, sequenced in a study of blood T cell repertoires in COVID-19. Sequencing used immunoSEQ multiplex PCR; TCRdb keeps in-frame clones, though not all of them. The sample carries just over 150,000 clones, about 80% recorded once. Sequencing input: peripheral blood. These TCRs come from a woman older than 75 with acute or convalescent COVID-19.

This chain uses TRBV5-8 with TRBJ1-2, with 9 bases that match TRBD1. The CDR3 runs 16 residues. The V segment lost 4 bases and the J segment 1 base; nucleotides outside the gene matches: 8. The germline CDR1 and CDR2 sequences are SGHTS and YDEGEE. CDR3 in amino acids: CASSQKQGAFNYGYTF. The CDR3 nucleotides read TGTGCCAGCAGCCAAAAACAGGGGGCCTTTAACTATGGCTACACCTTC.

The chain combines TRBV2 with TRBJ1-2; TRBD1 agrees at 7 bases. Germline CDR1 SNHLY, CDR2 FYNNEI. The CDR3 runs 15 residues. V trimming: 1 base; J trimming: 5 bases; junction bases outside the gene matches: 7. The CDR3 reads CASSEGQGIGYGYTF. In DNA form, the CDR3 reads TGTGCCAGCAGTGAAGGACAGGGTATCGGGTATGGCTACACCTTC.

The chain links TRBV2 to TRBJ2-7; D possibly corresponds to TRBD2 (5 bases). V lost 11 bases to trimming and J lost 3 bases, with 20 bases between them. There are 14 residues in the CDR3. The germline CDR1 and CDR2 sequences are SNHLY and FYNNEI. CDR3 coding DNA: TGTGCCCTATCTCGGGCTAGCTCCGGCTACGAGCAGTACTTC. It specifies CALSRASSGYEQYF.